This TCR beta chain appears in the sequencing data of a study of OX40 agonist ivuxolimab in advanced cancers. At the level of the study: Every 2 weeks, patients got intravenous ivuxolimab at one of six dose levels (0.01-10 mg/kg). Overall study findings and caveats: Dosing at 0.1 to 3.0 mg/kg was accompanied by clonal expansion of CD4+ and CD8+ blood T cells by week 6.

This clone was found once. Its antigen is undetermined. Profiling relied on immunoSEQ multiplex PCR, and the TCRdb table lists in-frame clones only, not all of them. The repertoire holds about 80,000 clones, with roughly 84% as singletons. Trimming shortened V by 10 bases and J by 6 bases, and 19 bases separated the two germline ends. In germline, CDR1 is LNHDA, CDR2 SQIVND (reference sequence). This CDR3 region has 14 residues. This sequence joins TRBV19 and TRBJ2-1; D tentatively fits TRBD1 or TRBD2 (5 bases each). This material consisted of CD4+ or CD8+ T cells sorted from blood, taken in a trial of the OX40 agonist ivuxolimab. The sequence came from an adult with an advanced solid tumor such as melanoma, head and neck, liver or kidney cancer. CDR3 sequence: CAIRTGPGINEQFF. CDR3 nucleotides: TGTGCCATTAGGACTGGACCAGGGATCAATGAGCAGTTCTTC.